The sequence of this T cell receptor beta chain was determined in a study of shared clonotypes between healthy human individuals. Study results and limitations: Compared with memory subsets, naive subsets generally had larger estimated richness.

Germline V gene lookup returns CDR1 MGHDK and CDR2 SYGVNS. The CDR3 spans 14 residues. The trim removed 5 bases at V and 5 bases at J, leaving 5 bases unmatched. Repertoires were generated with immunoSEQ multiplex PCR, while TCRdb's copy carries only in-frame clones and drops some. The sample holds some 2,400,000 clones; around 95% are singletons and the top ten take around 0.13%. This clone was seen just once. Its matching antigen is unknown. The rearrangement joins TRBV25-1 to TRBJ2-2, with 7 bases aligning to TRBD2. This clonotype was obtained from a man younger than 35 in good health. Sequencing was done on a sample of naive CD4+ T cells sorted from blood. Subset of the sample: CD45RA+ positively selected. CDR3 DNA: TGTGCCAGCAGTTCCGGGGGGAAGACCGGGGAGCTGTTTTTT. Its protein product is CASSSGGKTGELFF.